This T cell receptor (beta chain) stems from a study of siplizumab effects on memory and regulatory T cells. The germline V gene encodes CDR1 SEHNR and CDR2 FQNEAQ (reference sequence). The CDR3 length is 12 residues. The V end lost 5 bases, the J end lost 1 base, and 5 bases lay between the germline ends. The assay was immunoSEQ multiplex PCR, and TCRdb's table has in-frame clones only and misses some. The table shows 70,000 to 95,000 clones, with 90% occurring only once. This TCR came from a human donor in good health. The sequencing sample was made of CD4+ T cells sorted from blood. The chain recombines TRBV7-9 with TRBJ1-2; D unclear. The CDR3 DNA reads TGTGCCAGCAGCGGGGTTAACTATGGCTACACCTTC. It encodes CASSGVNYGYTF.